Sequencing of this T cell receptor (beta chain) was carried out in a study of beta chain features in type 1 diabetes. Study results and limitations: Across all four CD4+ subsets, people with type 1 diabetes showed modestly shorter TCRB CDR3s.

Every bit of the isolated RNA underwent reverse transcription, so sequencing read expressed TCRB transcripts. Assay: immunoSEQ multiplex PCR; the TCRdb copy retains only in-frame clones and omits some. The sample carries under 300,000 clones, 25% to 30% recorded once. Germline assignment: CDR1 LGHNT and CDR2 FRNRAP. The CDR3 runs 14 residues. V lost 0 bases and J lost 4, with 7 bases in between. This clone was picked up a small number of times. Its specificity is not known. The source is a man aged 25-45 years in good health. The chain carries TRBV12-5 and TRBJ2-1; D unresolved. Specimen: central memory CD4+ T cells from blood. The CDR3 DNA sequence: TGTGCTAGTGGTTTGGTACCGAGTTACAATGAGCAGTTCTTC. Translating gives CASGLVPSYNEQFF.